Described below is a single T cell receptor beta chain sequence and its context. Its specificity is unknown. These data belong to a study of cytomegalovirus exposure and HLA in healthy donors. These donors were members of the roughly 120-subject validation cohort, a group separate from the roughly 670-subject first cohort. Study results and limitations: Many donors shared some public TCRs, even though most TCR sequences were rare. A few of the chains that were CMV-associated were confirmed in vitro to be specific for CMV antigens. The study put 150 or so TCR beta chains on its list as cytomegalovirus-associated.

V shed 3 bases, J shed 9 bases, and the junction held 19 bases outside the gene matches. This CDR3 has 17 residues. Germline CDR1 is SGDLS and CDR2 is YYNGEE. TCRdb keeps only in-frame clones here, not all; method: immunoSEQ multiplex PCR. The profile shows about 56,000 clones, about 92% of them singletons. This sequence was found in a woman between 18 and 30 years old in good health and CMV-seropositive. The chain is built from TRBV9 and TRBJ2-5, with 8 positions matching TRBD2. The sample consisted of PBMCs. The CDR3 region has the DNA TGTGCCAGCAGCGCCGGGACCGGGGGGGCCAGTAGTTTGGCCCAGTACTTC. Protein sequence: CASSAGTGGASSLAQYF.